Following are 5 T cell receptor beta chains from one sample sequenced in a study of radiation and T cells in renal cell carcinoma. Here immunoSEQ multiplex PCR was the method, and the copy in TCRdb shows in-frame clones only, minus some. In the table there are about 78,000 clones, roughly nine tenths of which are singletons. Time point specified: blood 4 weeks post-SBRT, at nephrectomy. Treatment indicated: 15 Gy SBRT to primary tumor, nephrectomy 4 weeks later. Sequences were derived from blood, sampled from a patient whose treatment included radiotherapy and nephrectomy. The receptor set was obtained from a woman aged 65 to 85 with renal cell carcinoma.

The V gene is TRBV19, the J gene TRBJ1-2; no definite D call. The CDR3 consists of 13 residues. The V and J ends lost 4 bases and 2 bases respectively, with 8 bases between them. Germline CDR1 reads LNHDA; CDR2 reads SQIVND (reference sequence). The CDR3 DNA reads as TGTGCCAGTAGTACCCTATCCAACTATGGCTACACCTTC. Translating gives CASSTLSNYGYTF.

This chain links TRBV6-4 with TRBJ2-2, with 10 bases matching TRBD2. There are 15 residues in the CDR3. Germline V gene sequence: CDR1 MRHNA, CDR2 SNTAGT. V was pared by 6 bases and J by 7 bases, with 8 bases of the junction left unmatched. CDR3 in DNA: TGTGCCAGCAGCAAGCGGGGGGGCCTAAACGGGGAGCTGTTTTTT. Protein sequence: CASSKRGGLNGELFF.

The CDR3 spells CAWSVRTGAVNTEAFF. Here the CDR3 DNA reads TGTGCCTGGAGTGTACGAACAGGGGCGGTTAACACTGAAGCTTTCTTT. This rearrangement joins TRBV30 to TRBJ1-1, with 7 nucleotides matching TRBD1. Unmatched junction bases numbered 9, after V lost 0 bases and J lost 2 bases. CDR3 length equals 16 residues. Germline CDR1 is GTSNPN and CDR2 is SVGIG (reference sequence).

V and J are TRBV6-6 and TRBJ2-7; 8 bases agree with TRBD1. The germline V gene has CDR1 MNHNY and CDR2 SVGAGI (reference sequence). V gave up 6 bases and J gave up 5 bases; unmatched junction bases: 6. This CDR3 has 13 amino acids. The CDR3 sequence is CASSDRGVDEQYF. For the CDR3, the DNA is TGTGCCAGCAGCGACAGGGGTGTGGACGAGCAGTACTTC.

The V gene is TRBV30, the J gene TRBJ1-4; D is uncertain. The CDR3 is 12 residues long. Trimming stripped 7 bases from V and 6 bases from J, with 12 bases between. Germline V gene data show CDR1 as GTSNPN and CDR2 as SVGIG (reference sequence). The CDR3 reads CASSAGDEKLFF. CDR3 bases: TGTGCCTCCTCAGCGGGAGATGAAAAACTGTTTTTT.